The next 11 T cell receptor beta chains were all read from a single sample in a study of T-cell reconstitution after alpha-beta-depleted transplantation in children. Construction of the TCRbeta library involved unique molecular identifiers. TCRdb re-analysed the PCR reads in MiXCR, keeping a single row per CDR3 protein. The repertoire holds hundreds of thousands of distinct CDR3 sequences, approximately 8.4% seen once, with roughly 35% in the top ten. The sample was PBMCs, mostly from graft donor cells, taken 360 days after TCRalphabeta/CD19-depleted stem cell transplant. Receptor source: a male patient under 10 years old who had a stem cell transplant for acute myeloid leukemia, so the T cells may come from the graft donor.

Many counts were recorded for this clonotype. The chain uses TRBV2 and TRBJ2-2; D is perhaps TRBD1 (5 bases). The V and J ends lost 7 bases and 4 bases respectively, with 13 bases between them. The CDR3 is 14 amino acids. CDR1 SNHLY and CDR2 FYNNEI come from the germline V gene. CDR3 nucleotide sequence: TGTGCCAGCATCGCAGGGTCGAGCACCGGGGAGCTGTTTTTT. Its translation is CASIAGSSTGELFF.

There are many counts of this clonotype. This chain connects TRBV12-3 or TRBV12-4 to TRBJ1-5; 8 positions agree with TRBD1. This CDR3 is 17 amino acids long. J lost 11 bases, V lost 1 base, and 16 bases had no gene match. The CDR3 reads CASSLVGSDRGPISQHF. CDR3 DNA sequence: TGTGCCAGCAGTTTAGTAGGTAGTGACAGGGGTCCAATTTCCCAGCATTTT.

This clonotype appeared a few times. This chain joins TRBV7-3 and TRBJ1-1; D is undetermined. CDR3 length: 13 residues. Trimming stripped 2 bases from V and 5 bases from J, with 9 bases between. Germline CDR1 is SGHTA and CDR2 is FQGTGA. The CDR3: CASSLGSGTEAFF. DNA for the CDR3: TGTGCCAGCAGCTTAGGATCTGGGACTGAAGCTTTCTTT. Drawing the rest from reference TRBV7-3 and TRBJ1-1, the complete variable domain is GAGVSQTPSNKVTEKGKYVELRCDPISGHTALYWYRQSLGQGPEFLIYFQGTGAADDSGLPNDRFFAVRPEGSVSTLKIQRTERGDSAVYLCASSLGSGTEAFFGQGTRLTVV.

The CDR3 spells CASSYPTGADTQYF. Here the CDR3 DNA reads TGTGCCAGCAGTTACCCGACAGGCGCAGATACGCAGTATTTT. The V and J genes are TRBV6-5 and TRBJ2-3, with D perhaps TRBD1 (6 bases). V was clipped by 2 bases and J by 4 bases, with 10 bases between them. The CDR3 covers 14 residues. Germline CDR1 is MNHEY and CDR2 is SVGAGI.

The chain employs TRBV29-1 and TRBJ1-1; TRBD1 might be the D (6 bases). CDR1 is SQVTM and CDR2 is ANQGSEA in the germline V gene. The CDR3 loop spans 13 amino acids. The V and J ends lost 6 bases and 1 base respectively, with 12 bases between them. Here the CDR3 DNA reads TGCAGCGTCACTGGACAGCCGAACACTGAAGCTTTCTTT. Amino acids: CSVTGQPNTEAFF.

The chain is built from TRBV18 and TRBJ2-4, with a weak D call TRBD2 (6 bases). V was pared by 0 bases and J by 3 bases, with 12 bases between. The CDR3 extends over 16 amino acids. From germline, CDR1 is KGHSH and CDR2 LQKENI. CDR3 protein: CASSPPGGTVKNIQYF. In DNA, the CDR3 is TGTGCCAGCTCACCACCGGGGGGTACGGTCAAAAACATTCAGTACTTC.

This clonotype appeared a few times. This chain joins TRBV29-1 and TRBJ1-3; D possibly corresponds to TRBD1 (5 bases). The CDR3 is made up of 14 amino acids. The germline V gene encodes CDR1 SQVTM and CDR2 ANQGSEA. Between the trimmed V and J ends, which lost 4 bases and 0 bases, there was a span of 10 bases. The CDR3 DNA reads TGCAGCGTTGGGGAAAGGGGCTCTGGAAACACCATATATTTT. Amino acids: CSVGERGSGNTIYF.

As DNA, the CDR3 is TGCGCCAGCAGCTTGGAAAAGGGAGGAGAAAAACTGTTTTTT. Translating gives CASSLEKGGEKLFF. The chain employs TRBV5-1 and TRBJ1-4, with D uncertain. Germline loops: CDR1 SGHRS, CDR2 YFSETQ. The germline V and J ends were trimmed by 0 bases and 8 bases, with 11 bases remaining between them. The CDR3 extends over 14 amino acids.

This clonotype has just a few counts. The V gene is TRBV6-2 or TRBV6-3, the J gene TRBJ2-5; 8 bases are a match to TRBD1. Trimming at V came to 8 bases and at J to 4 bases, leaving 3 bases not matched to a gene. CDR1 is MNHEY and CDR2 is SVGEGT in the germline V gene. The CDR3 runs 12 residues. The CDR3 region is CASGTGGETQYF. In DNA form, the CDR3 reads TGTGCCAGCGGGACAGGAGGAGAGACCCAGTACTTC.

The rearrangement uses TRBV15 and TRBJ2-1; 11 bases align to TRBD1. From germline, CDR1 is LNHNV and CDR2 YYDKDF (reference sequence). The ends lost 3 bases at V and 7 bases at J; junction bases unmatched: 2. The CDR3 is 14 amino acids. CDR3 nucleotides: TGTGCCACCAGCAGGGACAGGGGGCCTAATGAGCAGTTCTTC. Translated, it gives CATSRDRGPNEQFF. Using reference TRBV15 and TRBJ2-1 for the parts outside the CDR3, the full variable domain is DAMVIQNPRYQVTQFGKPVTLSCSQTLNHNVMYWYQQKSSQAPKLLFHYYDKDFNNEADTPDNFQSRRPNTSFCFLDIRSPGLGDTAMYLCATSRDRGPNEQFFGPGTRLTVL.

The chain joins TRBV9 to TRBJ2-2; 12 bases match TRBD1. From germline, CDR1 is SGDLS and CDR2 YYNGEE. The CDR3 sequence is 16 residues long. Trimming cost V 4 bases and J 5 bases; bases outside gene matches: 6. For the CDR3, the DNA is TGTGCCAGCAGCACACCGGGACAGGGGGCGACCGGGGAGCTGTTTTTT. Protein sequence: CASSTPGQGATGELFF.